This T cell receptor (beta chain) emerged from a study of OX40 agonist ivuxolimab in advanced cancers. V was trimmed by 4 bases and J by 9 bases, leaving 16 bases between them. Germline CDR1 reads SGHAT; CDR2 reads FQNNGV. The CDR3 has 15 residues. Using immunoSEQ multiplex PCR, the repertoire was profiled, and TCRdb retains in-frame clones only, with some absent. The profile covers about 80,000 clones, with about nine tenths appearing a single time and roughly 0.35% taken by the ten largest. With autoimmune disease history or systemic immunosuppression, patients were excluded. This TCR was sampled from an adult with an advanced solid tumor such as melanoma, head and neck, liver or kidney cancer. The chain couples TRBV11-2 to TRBJ1-6; D perhaps matches TRBD1 (5 bases). The material sequenced was CD4+ or CD8+ T cells sorted from blood, taken in a trial of the OX40 agonist ivuxolimab. The CDR3 here is CASSSSRGNISPLHF. The CDR3 DNA reads TGTGCCAGCAGCTCAAGCCGGGGGAATATTTCACCCCTCCACTTT. The variable domain in full, completed from reference TRBV11-2 and TRBJ1-6, reads EAGVAQSPRYKIIEKRQSVAFWCNPISGHATLYWYQQILGQGPKLLIQFQNNGVVDDSQLPKDRFSAERLKGVDSTLKIQPAKLEDSAVYLCASSSSRGNISPLHFGNGTRLTVT.